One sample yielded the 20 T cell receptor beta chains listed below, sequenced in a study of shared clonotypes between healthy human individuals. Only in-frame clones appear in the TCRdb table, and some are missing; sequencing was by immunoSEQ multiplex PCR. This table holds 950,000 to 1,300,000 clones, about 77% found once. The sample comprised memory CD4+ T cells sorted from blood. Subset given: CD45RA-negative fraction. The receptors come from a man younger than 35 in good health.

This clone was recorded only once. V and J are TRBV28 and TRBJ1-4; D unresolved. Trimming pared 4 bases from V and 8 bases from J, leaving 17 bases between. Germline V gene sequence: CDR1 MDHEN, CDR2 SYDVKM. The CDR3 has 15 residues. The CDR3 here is CASSSEQNLGEKLFF. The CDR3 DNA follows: TGTGCCAGCAGTTCGGAACAAAACCTTGGGGAAAAACTGTTTTTT.

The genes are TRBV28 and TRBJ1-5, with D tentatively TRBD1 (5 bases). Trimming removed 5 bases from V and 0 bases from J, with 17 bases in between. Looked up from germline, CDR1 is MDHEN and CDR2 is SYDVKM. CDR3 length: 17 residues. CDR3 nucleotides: TGTGCCAGCAGTCCGAGTGGGACGGGAAATAGCAATCAGCCCCAGCATTTT. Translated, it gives CASSPSGTGNSNQPQHF.

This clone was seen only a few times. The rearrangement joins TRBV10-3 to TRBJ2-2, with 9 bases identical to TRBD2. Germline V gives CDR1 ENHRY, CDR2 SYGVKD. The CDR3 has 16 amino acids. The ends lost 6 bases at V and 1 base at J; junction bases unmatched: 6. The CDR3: CAIRVSLAGNTGELFF. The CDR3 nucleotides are TGTGCCATCAGGGTGTCACTAGCGGGGAACACCGGGGAGCTGTTTTTT.

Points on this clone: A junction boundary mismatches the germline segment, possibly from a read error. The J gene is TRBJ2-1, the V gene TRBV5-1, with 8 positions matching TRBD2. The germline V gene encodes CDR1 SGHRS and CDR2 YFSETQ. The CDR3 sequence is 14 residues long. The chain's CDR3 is CATSDLSGSNEQFF. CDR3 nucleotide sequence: TGCGCCACCAGCGATCTAAGCGGGAGCAATGAGCAGTTCTTC.

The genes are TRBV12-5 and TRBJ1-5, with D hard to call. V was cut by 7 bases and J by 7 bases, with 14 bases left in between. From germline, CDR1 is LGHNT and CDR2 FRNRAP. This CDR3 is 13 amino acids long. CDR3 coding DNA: TGTGCTAGTGCCCCGGACGGAAGCCAGCCCCAGCATTTT. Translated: CASAPDGSQPQHF.

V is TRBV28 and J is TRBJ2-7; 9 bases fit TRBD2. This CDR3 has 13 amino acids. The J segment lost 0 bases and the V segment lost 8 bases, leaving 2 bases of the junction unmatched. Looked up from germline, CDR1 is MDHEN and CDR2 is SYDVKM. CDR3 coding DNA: TGTGCCAGCCTAGCGGGGAACTCCTACGAGCAGTACTTC. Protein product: CASLAGNSYEQYF.

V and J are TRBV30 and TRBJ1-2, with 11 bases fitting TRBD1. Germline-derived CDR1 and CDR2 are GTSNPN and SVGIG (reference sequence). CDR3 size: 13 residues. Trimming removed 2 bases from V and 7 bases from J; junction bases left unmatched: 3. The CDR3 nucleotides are TGTGCCTGGAGTAGGACAGGGGGCAGTGGCTACACCTTC. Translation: CAWSRTGGSGYTF. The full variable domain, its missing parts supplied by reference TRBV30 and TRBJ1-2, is SQTIHQWPATLVQPVGSPLSLECTVEGTSNPNLYWYRQAAGRGLQLLFYSVGIGQISSEVPQNLSASRPQDRQFILSSKKLLLSDSGFYLCAWSRTGGSGYTFGSGTRLTVV.

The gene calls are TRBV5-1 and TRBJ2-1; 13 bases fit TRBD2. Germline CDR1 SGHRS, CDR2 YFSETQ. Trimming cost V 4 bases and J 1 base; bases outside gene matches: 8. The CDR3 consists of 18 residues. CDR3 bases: TGCGCCAGCAGCAGCGGACTAGCGGGGGCTTCGTCCTACAATGAGCAGTTCTTC. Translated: CASSSGLAGASSYNEQFF. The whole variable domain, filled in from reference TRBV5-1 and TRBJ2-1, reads KAGVTQTPRYLIKTRGQQVTLSCSPISGHRSVSWYQQTPGQGLQFLFEYFSETQRNKGNFPGRFSGRQFSNSRSEMNVSTLELGDSALYLCASSSGLAGASSYNEQFFGPGTRLTVL.

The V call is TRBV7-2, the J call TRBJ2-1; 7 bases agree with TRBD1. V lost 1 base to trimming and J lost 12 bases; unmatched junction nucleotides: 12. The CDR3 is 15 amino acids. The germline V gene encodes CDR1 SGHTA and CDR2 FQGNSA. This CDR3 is CASSLETGAPGGQFF. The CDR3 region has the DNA TGTGCCAGCAGCTTAGAAACAGGGGCCCCTGGCGGGCAGTTCTTC.

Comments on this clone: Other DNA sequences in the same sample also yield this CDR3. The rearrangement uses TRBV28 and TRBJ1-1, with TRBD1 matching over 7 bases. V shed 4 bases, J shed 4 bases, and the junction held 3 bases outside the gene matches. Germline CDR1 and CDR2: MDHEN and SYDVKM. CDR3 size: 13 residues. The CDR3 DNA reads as TGTGCCAGCAGTTCCCGACAGGGCACTGAAGCTTTCTTT. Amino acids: CASSSRQGTEAFF.

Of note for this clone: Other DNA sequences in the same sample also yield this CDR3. CDR3 sequence (DNA): TGCGCCAGCAGCCTGGGGAACTACGAGCAGTACTTC. Translated, it gives CASSLGNYEQYF. The J gene is TRBJ2-7, the V gene TRBV5-1; no clear D gene. The CDR3 has 12 residues. V was pared by 4 bases and J by 3 bases, with 8 bases between. In germline, CDR1 is SGHRS, CDR2 YFSETQ.

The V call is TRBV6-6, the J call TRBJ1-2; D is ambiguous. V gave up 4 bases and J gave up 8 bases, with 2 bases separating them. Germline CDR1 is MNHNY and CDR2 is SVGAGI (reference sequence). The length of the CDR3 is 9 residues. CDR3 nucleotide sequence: TGTGCCAGCAGTTTAGGCTACACCTTC. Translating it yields CASSLGYTF.

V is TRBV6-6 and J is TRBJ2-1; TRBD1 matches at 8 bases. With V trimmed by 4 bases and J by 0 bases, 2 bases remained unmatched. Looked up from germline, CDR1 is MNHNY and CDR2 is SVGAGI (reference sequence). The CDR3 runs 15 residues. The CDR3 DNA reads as TGTGCCAGCAGTTGGACAGGGACCTCCTACAATGAGCAGTTCTTC. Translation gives CASSWTGTSYNEQFF.

In nucleotides, the CDR3 is TGTGCCAGCAGTACCCAAGTGGCTCACTCCTACGAGCAGTACTTC. This encodes CASSTQVAHSYEQYF. The rearrangement joins TRBV6-1 to TRBJ2-7; unclear D gene. Trimming stripped 5 bases from V and 0 bases from J, with 14 bases between. In germline, CDR1 is MNHNS, CDR2 SASEGT. CDR3 length: 15 amino acids.

CDR3 protein: CASSLGLGSGTQYF. The CDR3 nucleotides read TGTGCCAGCAGCCTGGGACTAGGGAGCGGTACCCAGTACTTC. V usage is TRBV5-4 and J usage is TRBJ2-5; 8 bases map to TRBD2. The ends lost 4 bases at V and 8 bases at J; junction bases unmatched: 10. There are 14 residues in the CDR3. The germline V gene encodes CDR1 SGHNT and CDR2 YYREEE (reference sequence).

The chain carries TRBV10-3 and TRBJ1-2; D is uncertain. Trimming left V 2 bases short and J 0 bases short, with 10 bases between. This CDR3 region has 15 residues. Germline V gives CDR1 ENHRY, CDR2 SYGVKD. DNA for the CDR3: TGTGCCATCAGTGAGCGGGCAGGAGCTAACTATGGCTACACCTTC. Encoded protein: CAISERAGANYGYTF.

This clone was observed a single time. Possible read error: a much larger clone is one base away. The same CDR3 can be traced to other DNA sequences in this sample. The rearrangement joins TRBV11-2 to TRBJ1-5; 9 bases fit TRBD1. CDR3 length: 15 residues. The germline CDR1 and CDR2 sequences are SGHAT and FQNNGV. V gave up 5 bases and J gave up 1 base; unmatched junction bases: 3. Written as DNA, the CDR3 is TGTGCCAGCAGCCCGGGGACAGGGAGCAATCAGCCCCAGCATTTT. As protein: CASSPGTGSNQPQHF. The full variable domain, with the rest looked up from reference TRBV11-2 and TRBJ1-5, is EAGVAQSPRYKIIEKRQSVAFWCNPISGHATLYWYQQILGQGPKLLIQFQNNGVVDDSQLPKDRFSAERLKGVDSTLKIQPAKLEDSAVYLCASSPGTGSNQPQHFGDGTRLSIL.

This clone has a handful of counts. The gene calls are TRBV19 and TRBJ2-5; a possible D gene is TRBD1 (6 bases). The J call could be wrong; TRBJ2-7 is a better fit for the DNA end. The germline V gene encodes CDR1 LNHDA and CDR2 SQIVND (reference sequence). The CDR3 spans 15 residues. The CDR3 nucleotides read TGTGCCAGTAGTATCGGAACAGGGAGCTCCTACGAGCAGTACTTC. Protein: CASSIGTGSSYEQYF.

The CDR3 spells CASSYNILGGAFF. DNA for the CDR3: TGTGCCAGCAGTTACAATATACTCGGCGGGGCTTTCTTT. The rearrangement uses TRBV6-6 and TRBJ1-1, with D unresolved. Trimming removed 2 bases at V and 11 bases at J, with 15 bases between. CDR1 is MNHNY and CDR2 is SVGAGI in the germline V gene (reference sequence). This CDR3 is built from 13 residues.

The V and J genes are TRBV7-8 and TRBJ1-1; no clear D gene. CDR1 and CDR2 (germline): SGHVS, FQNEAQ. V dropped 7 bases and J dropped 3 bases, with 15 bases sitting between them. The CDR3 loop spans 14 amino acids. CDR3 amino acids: CASTLRAADTEAFF. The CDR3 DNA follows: TGTGCCAGCACCCTAAGGGCGGCCGACACTGAAGCTTTCTTT.